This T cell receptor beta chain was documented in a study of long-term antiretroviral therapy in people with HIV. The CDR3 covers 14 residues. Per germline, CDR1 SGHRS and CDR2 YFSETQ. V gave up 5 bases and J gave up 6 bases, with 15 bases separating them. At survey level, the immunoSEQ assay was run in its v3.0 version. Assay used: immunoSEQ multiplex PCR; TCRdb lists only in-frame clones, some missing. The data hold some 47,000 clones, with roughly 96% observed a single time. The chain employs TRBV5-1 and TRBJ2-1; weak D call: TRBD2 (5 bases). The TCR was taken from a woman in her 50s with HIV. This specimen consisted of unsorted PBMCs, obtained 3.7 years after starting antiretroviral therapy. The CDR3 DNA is TGCGCCAGCAGTACCGGGGTGTACTTCAATGAGCAGTTCTTC. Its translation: CASSTGVYFNEQFF.